This paragraph covers one TCR beta chain sequence. The data originate from a study of blood T cell repertoires in COVID-19. In the original workflow: Amplification of reference gene primers provided the estimated nucleated cell counts. Generated by immunoSEQ multiplex PCR, the TCRdb table keeps only in-frame clones and is missing some. V and J calls and clone size are copied from that table; D and trimming were computed from the DNA. The profile shows about 110,000 clones, around 82% of them singletons. The CDR3 totals 12 residues. V shed 6 bases and J shed 0 bases, with 3 bases lying between them. Per germline, CDR1 MNHEY and CDR2 SVGAGI.

This TCR derives from a human donor in a cohort sampled during active or convalescent COVID-19. The chain employs TRBV6-5 and TRBJ1-5; no clear D. The sequenced material came from peripheral blood. The CDR3 sequence is CASSNSNQPQHF. In DNA, the CDR3 is TGTGCCAGCAGCAATAGCAATCAGCCCCAGCATTTT.